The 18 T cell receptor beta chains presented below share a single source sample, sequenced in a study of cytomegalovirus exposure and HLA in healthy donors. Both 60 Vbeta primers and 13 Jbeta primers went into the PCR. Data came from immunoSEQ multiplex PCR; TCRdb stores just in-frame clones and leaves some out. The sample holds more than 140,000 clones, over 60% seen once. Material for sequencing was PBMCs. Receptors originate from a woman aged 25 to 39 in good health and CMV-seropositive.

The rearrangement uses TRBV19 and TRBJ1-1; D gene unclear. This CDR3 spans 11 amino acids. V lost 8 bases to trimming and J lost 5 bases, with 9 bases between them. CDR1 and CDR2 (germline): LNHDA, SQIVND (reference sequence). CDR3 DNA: TGTGCCAGTCAGGAACGAACTGAAGCTTTCTTT. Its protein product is CASQERTEAFF.

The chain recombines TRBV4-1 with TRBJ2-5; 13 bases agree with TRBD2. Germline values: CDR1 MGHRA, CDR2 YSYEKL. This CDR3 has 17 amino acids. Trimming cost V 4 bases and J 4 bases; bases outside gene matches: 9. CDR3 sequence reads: CASSRVAGTSGAETQYF. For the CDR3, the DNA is TGCGCCAGCAGCCGGGTCGCCGGGACTAGCGGGGCAGAGACCCAGTACTTC.

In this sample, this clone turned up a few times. CDR3 protein: CASSLGQDGYTF. DNA of the CDR3: TGTGCCAGCAGTTTGGGTCAGGATGGCTACACCTTC. The chain has TRBV28 and TRBJ1-2; D is uncertain. CDR1 is MDHEN and CDR2 is SYDVKM in the germline V gene. V was trimmed by 3 bases and J by 6 bases, leaving 8 bases between them. The CDR3 has 12 amino acids.

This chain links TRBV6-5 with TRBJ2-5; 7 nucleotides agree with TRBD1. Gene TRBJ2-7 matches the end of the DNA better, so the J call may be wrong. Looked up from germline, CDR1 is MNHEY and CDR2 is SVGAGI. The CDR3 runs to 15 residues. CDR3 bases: TGTGCCAGCAGTTACCAAACCGGGACAGCCTACGAGCAGTACTTC. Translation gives CASSYQTGTAYEQYF.

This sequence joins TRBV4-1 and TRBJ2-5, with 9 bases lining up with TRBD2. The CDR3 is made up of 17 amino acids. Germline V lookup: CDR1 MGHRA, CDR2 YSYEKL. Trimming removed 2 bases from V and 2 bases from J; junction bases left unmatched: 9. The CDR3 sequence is CASSQPPSGEIQETQYF. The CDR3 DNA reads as TGCGCCAGCAGCCAACCCCCTAGCGGGGAGATACAAGAGACCCAGTACTTC.

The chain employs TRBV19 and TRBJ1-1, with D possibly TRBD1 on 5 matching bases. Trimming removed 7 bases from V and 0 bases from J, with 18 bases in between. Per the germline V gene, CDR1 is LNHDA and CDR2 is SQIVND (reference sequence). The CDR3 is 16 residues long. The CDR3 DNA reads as TGTGCCAGTACCCCGGGGGGACCACTTTTGAACACTGAAGCTTTCTTT. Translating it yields CASTPGGPLLNTEAFF. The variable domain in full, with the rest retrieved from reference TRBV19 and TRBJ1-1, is DGGITQSPKYLFRKEGQNVTLSCEQNLNHDAMYWYRQDPGQGLRLIYYSQIVNDFQKGDIAEGYSVSREKKESFPLTVTSAQKNPTAFYLCASTPGGPLLNTEAFFGQGTRLTVV.

CDR3 in amino acids: CASILAGDGEQFF. In nucleotides, the CDR3 is TGTGCCAGCATACTAGCGGGAGACGGTGAGCAGTTCTTC. The V and J genes are TRBV6-1 and TRBJ2-1; 11 bases are a match to TRBD2. Trimming took 7 bases from V and 9 from J; bases not matched to a gene: 5. The CDR3 is made up of 13 amino acids. The germline gives CDR1 MNHNS, CDR2 SASEGT.

CDR3 coding DNA: TGTGCCACAGGGGGCAGTCGTGGCTACACCTTC. As protein: CATGGSRGYTF. J is TRBJ1-2 and V is TRBV2, with 8 nucleotides matching TRBD1. V trimming: 10 bases; J trimming: 7 bases; junction bases outside the gene matches: 5. CDR3 length equals 11 residues. The V gene's germline CDR1 is SNHLY and CDR2 FYNNEI.

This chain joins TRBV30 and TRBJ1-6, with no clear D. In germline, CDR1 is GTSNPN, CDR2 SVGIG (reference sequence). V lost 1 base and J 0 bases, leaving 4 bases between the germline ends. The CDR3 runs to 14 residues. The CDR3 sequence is CAWSARSYNSPLHF. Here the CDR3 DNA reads TGTGCCTGGAGTGCTCGCTCCTATAATTCACCCCTCCACTTT.

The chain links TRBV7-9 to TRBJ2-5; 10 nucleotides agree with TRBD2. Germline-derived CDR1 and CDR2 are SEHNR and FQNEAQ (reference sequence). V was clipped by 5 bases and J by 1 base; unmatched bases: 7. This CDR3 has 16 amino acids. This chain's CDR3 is CASSLPSGGTQETQYF. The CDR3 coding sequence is TGTGCCAGCAGCCTACCTAGCGGGGGAACCCAAGAGACCCAGTACTTC.

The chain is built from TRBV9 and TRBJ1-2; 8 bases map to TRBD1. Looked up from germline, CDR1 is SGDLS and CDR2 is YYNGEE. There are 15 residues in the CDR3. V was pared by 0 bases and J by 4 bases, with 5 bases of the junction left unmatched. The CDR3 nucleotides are TGTGCCAGCAGCGTAGGGGGTCAGGGGGCCTATGGCTACACCTTC. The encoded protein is CASSVGGQGAYGYTF.

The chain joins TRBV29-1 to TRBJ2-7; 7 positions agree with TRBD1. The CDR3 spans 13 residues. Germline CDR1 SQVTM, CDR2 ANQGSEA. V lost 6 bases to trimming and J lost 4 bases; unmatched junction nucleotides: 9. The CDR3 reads CSVIRDRAYEQYF. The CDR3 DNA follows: TGCAGCGTCATCCGGGACAGAGCTTACGAGCAGTACTTC.

The chain's CDR3 is CASRDIASNQPQHF. For the CDR3, the DNA is TGCGCCAGCAGGGACATCGCTAGCAATCAGCCCCAGCATTTT. This rearrangement joins TRBV4-1 to TRBJ1-5; a possible D gene is TRBD1 (5 bases). The CDR3 contains 14 residues. CDR1 is MGHRA, CDR2 YSYEKL, per germline. V gave up 6 bases and J gave up 0 bases, with 9 bases separating them.

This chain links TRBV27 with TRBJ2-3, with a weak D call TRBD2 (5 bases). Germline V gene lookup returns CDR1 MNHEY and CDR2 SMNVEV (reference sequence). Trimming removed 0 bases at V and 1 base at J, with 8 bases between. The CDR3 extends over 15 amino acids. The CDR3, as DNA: TGTGCCAGCAGTTTATCAGCGGTCGGCACAGATACGCAGTATTTT. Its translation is CASSLSAVGTDTQYF.

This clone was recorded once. The chain's CDR3 is CASSEDYRGWNQPQHF. DNA of the CDR3: TGTGCCAGCAGTGAAGATTACAGGGGTTGGAATCAGCCCCAGCATTTT. The chain links TRBV2 to TRBJ1-5, with 7 bases matching TRBD1. CDR1 is SNHLY and CDR2 is FYNNEI in the germline V gene. The length of the CDR3 is 16 residues. J was trimmed by 4 bases and V by 1 base; bases with no gene match: 7.

CDR3 sequence reads: CASSERVGRTYANTGELFF. The CDR3 region has the DNA TGCGCCAGCAGCGAAAGGGTGGGGAGGACCTACGCGAACACCGGGGAGCTGTTTTTT. V and J are TRBV4-1 and TRBJ2-2; tentatively, D is TRBD2 (6 bases). Between the trimmed V and J ends, which lost 5 bases and 0 bases, there was a span of 22 bases. The germline V gene encodes CDR1 MGHRA and CDR2 YSYEKL. This CDR3 comprises 19 residues.

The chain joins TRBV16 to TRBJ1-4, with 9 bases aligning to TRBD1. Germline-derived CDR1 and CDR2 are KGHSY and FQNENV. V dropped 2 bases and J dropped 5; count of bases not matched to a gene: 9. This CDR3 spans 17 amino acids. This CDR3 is CASSQPPGQGQNEKLFF. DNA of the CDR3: TGTGCCAGCAGCCAACCCCCGGGACAGGGACAAAATGAAAAACTGTTTTTT.

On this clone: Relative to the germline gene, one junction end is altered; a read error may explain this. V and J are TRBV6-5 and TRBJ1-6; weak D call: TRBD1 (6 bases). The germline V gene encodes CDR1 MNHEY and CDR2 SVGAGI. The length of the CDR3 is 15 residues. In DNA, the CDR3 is TGTGCCAGCAGACCGGACAGCACTTATAATTCAGCCCTCCACTTT. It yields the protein CASRPDSTYNSALHF.